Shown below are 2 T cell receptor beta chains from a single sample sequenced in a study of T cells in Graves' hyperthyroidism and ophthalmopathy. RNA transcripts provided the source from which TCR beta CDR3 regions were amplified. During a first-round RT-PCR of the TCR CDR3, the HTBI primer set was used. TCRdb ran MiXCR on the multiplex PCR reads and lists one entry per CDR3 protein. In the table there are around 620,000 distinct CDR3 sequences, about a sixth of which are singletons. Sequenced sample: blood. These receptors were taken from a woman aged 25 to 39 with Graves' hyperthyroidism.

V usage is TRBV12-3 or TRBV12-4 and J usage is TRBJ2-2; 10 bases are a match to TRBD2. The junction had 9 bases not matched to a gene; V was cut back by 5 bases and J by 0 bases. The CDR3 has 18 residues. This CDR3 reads CASSRPSGGPANTGELFF. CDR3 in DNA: TGTGCCAGCAGTCGTCCTAGCGGGGGTCCCGCGAACACCGGGGAGCTGTTTTTT.

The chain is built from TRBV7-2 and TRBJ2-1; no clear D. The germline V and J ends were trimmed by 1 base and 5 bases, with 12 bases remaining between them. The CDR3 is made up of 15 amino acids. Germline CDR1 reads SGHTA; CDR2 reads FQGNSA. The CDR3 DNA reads TGTGCCAGCAGCTTAGGGTCCCAACCCCACAATGAGCAGTTCTTC. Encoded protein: CASSLGSQPHNEQFF.